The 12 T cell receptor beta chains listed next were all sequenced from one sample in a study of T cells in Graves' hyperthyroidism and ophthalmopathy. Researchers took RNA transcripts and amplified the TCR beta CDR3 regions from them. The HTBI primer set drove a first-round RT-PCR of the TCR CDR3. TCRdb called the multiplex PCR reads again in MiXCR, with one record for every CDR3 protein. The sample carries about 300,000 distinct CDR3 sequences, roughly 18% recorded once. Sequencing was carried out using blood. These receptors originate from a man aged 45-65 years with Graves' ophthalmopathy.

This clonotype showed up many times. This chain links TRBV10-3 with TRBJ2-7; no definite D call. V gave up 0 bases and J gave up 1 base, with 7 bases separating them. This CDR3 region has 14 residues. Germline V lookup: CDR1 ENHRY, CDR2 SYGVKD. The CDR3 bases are TGTGCCATCAGTGAGTCGAGAGGATCCTACGAGCAGTACTTC. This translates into CAISESRGSYEQYF.

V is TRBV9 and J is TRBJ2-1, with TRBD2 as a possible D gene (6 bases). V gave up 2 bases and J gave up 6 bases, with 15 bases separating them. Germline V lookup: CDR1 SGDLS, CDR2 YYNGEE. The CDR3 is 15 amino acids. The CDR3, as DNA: TGTGCCAGCAGCGTTGGCGGGAATCTCGGCAATGAGCAGTTCTTC. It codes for CASSVGGNLGNEQFF.

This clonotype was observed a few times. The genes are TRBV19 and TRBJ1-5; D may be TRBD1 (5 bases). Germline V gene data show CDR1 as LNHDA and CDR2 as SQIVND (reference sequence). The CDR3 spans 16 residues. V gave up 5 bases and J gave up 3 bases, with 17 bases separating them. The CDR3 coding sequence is TGTGCCAGTAGTGTAACCGGGACCACTAACAATCAGCCCCAGCATTTT. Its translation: CASSVTGTTNNQPQHF. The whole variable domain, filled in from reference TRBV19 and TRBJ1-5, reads DGGITQSPKYLFRKEGQNVTLSCEQNLNHDAMYWYRQDPGQGLRLIYYSQIVNDFQKGDIAEGYSVSREKKESFPLTVTSAQKNPTAFYLCASSVTGTTNNQPQHFGDGTRLSIL.

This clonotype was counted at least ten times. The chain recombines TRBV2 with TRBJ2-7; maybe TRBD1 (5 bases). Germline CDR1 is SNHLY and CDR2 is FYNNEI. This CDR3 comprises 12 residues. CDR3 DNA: TGTGTTATAGGGGCCAGGGTCAACGAGCAGTACTTC. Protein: CVIGARVNEQYF.

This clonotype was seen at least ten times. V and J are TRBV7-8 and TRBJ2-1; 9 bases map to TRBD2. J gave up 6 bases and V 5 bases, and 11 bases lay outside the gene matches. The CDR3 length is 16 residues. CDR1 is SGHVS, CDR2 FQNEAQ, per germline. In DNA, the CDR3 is TGTGCCAGCAGCCTACGAGCGGGAGGCGAGCTCAATGAGCAGTTCTTC. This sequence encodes CASSLRAGGELNEQFF.

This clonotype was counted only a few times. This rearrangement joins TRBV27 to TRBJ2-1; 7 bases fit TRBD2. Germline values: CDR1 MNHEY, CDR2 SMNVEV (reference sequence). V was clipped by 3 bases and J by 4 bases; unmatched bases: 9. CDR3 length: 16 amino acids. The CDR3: CASSFDPGRRYNEQFF. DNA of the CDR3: TGTGCCAGCAGTTTTGATCCCGGGAGGCGGTACAATGAGCAGTTCTTC.

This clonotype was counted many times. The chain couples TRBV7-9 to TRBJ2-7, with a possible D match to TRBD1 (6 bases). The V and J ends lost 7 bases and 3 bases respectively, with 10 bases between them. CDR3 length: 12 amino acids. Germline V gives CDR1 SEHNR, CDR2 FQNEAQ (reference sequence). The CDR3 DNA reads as TGTGCCAGCACGCAGGGGAACTACGAGCAGTACTTC. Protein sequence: CASTQGNYEQYF.

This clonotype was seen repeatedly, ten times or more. In DNA, the CDR3 is TGTGCCAGCAGCCCTTCCGGTCGGACGCTCTATTCCTACGAGCAGTACTTC. Protein sequence: CASSPSGRTLYSYEQYF. The chain couples TRBV14 to TRBJ2-7; D not resolved. The CDR3 consists of 17 residues. The germline V gene encodes CDR1 SGHDN and CDR2 FVKESK. V shed 4 bases and J shed 1 base, with 20 bases lying between them.

The CDR3 spells CASSAGTRTYEQYF. CDR3 DNA: TGTGCCAGCAGCGCCGGGACTAGGACCTACGAGCAGTACTTC. The chain employs TRBV6-1 and TRBJ2-7, with 8 bases lining up with TRBD2. Germline CDR1 reads MNHNS; CDR2 reads SASEGT. Losses at the gene ends were 6 bases for V and 2 bases for J; bases not matched to a gene: 6. The CDR3 is 14 amino acids.

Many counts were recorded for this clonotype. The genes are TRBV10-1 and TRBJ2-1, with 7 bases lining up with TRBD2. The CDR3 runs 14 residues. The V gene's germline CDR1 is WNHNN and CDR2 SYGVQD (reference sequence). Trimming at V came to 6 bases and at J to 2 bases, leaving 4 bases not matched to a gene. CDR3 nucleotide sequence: TGCGCCAGCAGCGCTAGCGGACCCTACAATGAGCAGTTCTTC. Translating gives CASSASGPYNEQFF.

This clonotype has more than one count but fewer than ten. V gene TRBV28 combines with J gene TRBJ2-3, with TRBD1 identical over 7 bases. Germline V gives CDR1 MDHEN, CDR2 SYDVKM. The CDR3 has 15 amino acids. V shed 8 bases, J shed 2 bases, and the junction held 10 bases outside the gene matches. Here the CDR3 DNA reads TGTGCCAGCGTCCGGTACAGGGGATTCACAGATACGCAGTATTTT. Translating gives CASVRYRGFTDTQYF.

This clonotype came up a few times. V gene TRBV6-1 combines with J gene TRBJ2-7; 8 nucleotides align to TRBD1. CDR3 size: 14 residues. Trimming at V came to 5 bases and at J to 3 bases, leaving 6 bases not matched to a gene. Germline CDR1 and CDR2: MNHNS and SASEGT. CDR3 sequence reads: CASSPRTGFYEQYF. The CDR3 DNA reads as TGTGCCAGCAGTCCCCGGACAGGGTTCTACGAGCAGTACTTC.